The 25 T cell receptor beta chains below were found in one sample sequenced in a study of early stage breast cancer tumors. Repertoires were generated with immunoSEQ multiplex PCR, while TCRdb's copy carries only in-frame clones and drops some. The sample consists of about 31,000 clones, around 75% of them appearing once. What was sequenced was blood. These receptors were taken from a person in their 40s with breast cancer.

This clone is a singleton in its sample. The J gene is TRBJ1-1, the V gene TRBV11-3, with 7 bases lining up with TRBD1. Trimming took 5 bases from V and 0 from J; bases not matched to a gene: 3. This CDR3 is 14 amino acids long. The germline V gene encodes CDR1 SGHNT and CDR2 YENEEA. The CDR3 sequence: CASSAQGLNTEAFF. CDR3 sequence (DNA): TGTGCCAGCAGCGCACAGGGGTTGAACACTGAAGCTTTCTTT.

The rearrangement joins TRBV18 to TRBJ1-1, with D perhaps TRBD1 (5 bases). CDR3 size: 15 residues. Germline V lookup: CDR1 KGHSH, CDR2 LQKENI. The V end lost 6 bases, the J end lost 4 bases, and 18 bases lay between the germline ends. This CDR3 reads CASSYTGGTSTEAFF. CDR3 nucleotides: TGTGCCAGCTCGTACACTGGGGGTACGTCCACTGAAGCTTTCTTT.

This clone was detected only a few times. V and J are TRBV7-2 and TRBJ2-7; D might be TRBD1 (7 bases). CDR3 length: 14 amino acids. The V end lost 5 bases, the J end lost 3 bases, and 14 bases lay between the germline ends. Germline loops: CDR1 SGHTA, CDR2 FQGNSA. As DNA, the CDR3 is TGTGCCAGCAGCAACCAGGGGGGTCTCTACGAGCAGTACTTC. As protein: CASSNQGGLYEQYF.

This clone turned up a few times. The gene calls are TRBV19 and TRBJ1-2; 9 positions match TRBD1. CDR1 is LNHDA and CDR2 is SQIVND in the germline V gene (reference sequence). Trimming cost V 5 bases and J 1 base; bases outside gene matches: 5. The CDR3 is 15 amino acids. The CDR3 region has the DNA TGTGCCAGTAGTTTCCCGGGACAGGGTAACTATGGCTACACCTTC. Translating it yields CASSFPGQGNYGYTF.

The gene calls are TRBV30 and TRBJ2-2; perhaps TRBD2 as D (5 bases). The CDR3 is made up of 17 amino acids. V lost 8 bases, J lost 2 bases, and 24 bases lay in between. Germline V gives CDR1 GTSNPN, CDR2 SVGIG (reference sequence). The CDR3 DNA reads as TGTGCCCTGGATACTTCAAGGCAACGGGGAAACACCGGGGAGCTGTTTTTT. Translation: CALDTSRQRGNTGELFF. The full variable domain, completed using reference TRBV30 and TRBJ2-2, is SQTIHQWPATLVQPVGSPLSLECTVEGTSNPNLYWYRQAAGRGLQLLFYSVGIGQISSEVPQNLSASRPQDRQFILSSKKLLLSDSGFYLCALDTSRQRGNTGELFFGEGSRLTVL.

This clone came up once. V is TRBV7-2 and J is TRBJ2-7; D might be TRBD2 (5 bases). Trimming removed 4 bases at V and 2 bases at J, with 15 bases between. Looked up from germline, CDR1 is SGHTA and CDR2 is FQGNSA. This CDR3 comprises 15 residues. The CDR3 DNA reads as TGTGCCAGCAGCTACCTAGCTGATGCTCCCTACGAGCAGTACTTC. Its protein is CASSYLADAPYEQYF.

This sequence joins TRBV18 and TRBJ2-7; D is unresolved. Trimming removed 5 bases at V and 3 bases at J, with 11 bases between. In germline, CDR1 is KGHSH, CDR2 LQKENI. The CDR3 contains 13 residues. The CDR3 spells CASSGQVDYEQYF. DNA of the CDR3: TGTGCCAGCTCAGGGCAGGTAGACTACGAGCAGTACTTC.

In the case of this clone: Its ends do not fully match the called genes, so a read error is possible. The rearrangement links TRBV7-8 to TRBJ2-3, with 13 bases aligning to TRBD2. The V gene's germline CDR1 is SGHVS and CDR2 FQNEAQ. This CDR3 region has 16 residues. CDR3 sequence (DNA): TGTGCCAGCAGCTTGCGGACTAGCGGGAGCAGAGATACGCAGTATTTT. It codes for CASSLRTSGSRDTQYF.

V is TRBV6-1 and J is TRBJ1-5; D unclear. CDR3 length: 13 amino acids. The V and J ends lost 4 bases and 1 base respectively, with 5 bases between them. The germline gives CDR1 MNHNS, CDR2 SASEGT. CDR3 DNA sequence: TGTGCCAGCAGTGTTTGGAGCAATCAGCCCCAGCATTTT. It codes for CASSVWSNQPQHF.

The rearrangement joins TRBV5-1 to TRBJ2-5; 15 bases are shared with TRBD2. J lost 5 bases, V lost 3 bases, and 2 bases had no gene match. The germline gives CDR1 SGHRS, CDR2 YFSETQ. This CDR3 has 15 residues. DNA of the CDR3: TGCGCCAGCAGCTCAGGACTAGCGGGAGGGGAGACCCAGTACTTC. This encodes CASSSGLAGGETQYF.

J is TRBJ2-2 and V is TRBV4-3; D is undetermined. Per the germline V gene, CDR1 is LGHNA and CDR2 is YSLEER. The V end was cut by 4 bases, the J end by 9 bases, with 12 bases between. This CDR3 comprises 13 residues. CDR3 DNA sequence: TGCGCCAGCAGCCTGGCGTTATCGAGGGAGCTGTTTTTT. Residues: CASSLALSRELFF.

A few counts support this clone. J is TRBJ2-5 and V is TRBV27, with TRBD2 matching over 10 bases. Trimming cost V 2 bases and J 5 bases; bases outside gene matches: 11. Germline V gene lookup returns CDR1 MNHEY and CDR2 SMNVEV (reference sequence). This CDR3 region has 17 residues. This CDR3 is CASSLGTSGTLPETQYF. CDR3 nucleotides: TGTGCCAGCAGTTTAGGTACTAGCGGGACCCTACCCGAGACCCAGTACTTC.

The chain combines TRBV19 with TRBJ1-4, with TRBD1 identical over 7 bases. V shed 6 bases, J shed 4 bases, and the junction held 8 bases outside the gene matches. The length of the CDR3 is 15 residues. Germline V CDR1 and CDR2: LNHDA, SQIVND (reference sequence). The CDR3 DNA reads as TGTGCCAGTAGATCCTGGGACAGCCTTAATGAAAAACTGTTTTTT. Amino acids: CASRSWDSLNEKLFF.

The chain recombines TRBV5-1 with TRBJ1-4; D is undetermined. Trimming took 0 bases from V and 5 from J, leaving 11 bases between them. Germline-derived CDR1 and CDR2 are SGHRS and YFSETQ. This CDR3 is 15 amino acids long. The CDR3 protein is CASSLGASVNEKLFF. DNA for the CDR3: TGCGCCAGCAGCTTGGGAGCGTCCGTGAATGAAAAACTGTTTTTT.

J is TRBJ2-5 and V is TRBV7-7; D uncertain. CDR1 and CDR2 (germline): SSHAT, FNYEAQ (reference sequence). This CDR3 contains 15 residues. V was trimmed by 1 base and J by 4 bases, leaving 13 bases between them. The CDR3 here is CASSLEVFSGETQYF. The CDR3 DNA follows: TGTGCCAGCAGCTTAGAAGTATTTTCCGGAGAGACCCAGTACTTC. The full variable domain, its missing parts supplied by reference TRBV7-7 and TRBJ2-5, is GAGVSQSPRYKVTKRGQDVTLRCDPISSHATLYWYQQALGQGPEFLTYFNYEAQPDKSGLPSDRFSAERPEGSISTLTIQRTEQRDSAMYRCASSLEVFSGETQYFGPGTRLLVL.

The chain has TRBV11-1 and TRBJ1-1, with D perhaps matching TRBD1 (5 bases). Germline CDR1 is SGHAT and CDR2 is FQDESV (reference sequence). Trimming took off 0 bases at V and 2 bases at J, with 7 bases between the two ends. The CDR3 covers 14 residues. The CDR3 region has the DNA TGTGCCAGCAGCTTAGCGGGGGGAAACACTGAAGCTTTCTTT. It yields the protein CASSLAGGNTEAFF.

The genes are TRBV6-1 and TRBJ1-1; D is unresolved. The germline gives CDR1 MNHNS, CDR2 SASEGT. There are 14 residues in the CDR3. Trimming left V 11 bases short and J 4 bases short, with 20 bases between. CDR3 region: CAGREPGLGTEAFF. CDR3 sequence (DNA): TGTGCCGGACGAGAACCGGGGTTGGGCACTGAAGCTTTCTTT.

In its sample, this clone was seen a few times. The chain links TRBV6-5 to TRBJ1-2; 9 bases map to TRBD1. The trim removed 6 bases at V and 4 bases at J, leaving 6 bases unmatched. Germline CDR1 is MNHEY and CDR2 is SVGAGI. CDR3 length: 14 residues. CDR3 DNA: TGTGCCAGCAGCCCCACAGGGGGCGGCTATGGCTACACCTTC. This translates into CASSPTGGGYGYTF.

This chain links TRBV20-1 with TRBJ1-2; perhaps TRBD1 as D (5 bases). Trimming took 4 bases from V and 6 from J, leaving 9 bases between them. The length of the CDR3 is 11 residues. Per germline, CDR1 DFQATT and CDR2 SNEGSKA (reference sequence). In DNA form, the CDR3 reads TGCAGTGCTACCCAGGGAGATGGCTACACCTTC. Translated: CSATQGDGYTF.

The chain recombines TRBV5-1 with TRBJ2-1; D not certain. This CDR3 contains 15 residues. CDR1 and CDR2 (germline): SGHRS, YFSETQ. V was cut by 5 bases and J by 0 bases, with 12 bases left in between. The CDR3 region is CASSTAQHSYNEQFF. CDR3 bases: TGCGCCAGCAGTACGGCCCAGCACTCCTACAATGAGCAGTTCTTC.

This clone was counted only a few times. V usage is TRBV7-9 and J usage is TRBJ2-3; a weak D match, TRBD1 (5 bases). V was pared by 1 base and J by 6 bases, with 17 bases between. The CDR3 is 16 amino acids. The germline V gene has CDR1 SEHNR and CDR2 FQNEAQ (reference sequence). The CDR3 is CASSLVDIFTGDTQYF. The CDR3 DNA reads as TGTGCCAGCAGCTTAGTGGACATTTTTACTGGTGATACGCAGTATTTT.

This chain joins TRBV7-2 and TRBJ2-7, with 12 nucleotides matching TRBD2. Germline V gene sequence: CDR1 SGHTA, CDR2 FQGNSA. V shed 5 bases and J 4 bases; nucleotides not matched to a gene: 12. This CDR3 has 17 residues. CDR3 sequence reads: CASSGLGDGTSGYEQYF. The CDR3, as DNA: TGTGCCAGCAGCGGCTTAGGGGACGGGACTAGCGGGTACGAGCAGTACTTC.

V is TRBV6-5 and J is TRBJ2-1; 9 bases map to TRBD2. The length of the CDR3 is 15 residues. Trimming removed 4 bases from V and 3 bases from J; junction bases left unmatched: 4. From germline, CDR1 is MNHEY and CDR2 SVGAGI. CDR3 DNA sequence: TGTGCCAGCAGTTTTAGCGGGAGTGGCTACAATGAGCAGTTCTTC. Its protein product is CASSFSGSGYNEQFF.

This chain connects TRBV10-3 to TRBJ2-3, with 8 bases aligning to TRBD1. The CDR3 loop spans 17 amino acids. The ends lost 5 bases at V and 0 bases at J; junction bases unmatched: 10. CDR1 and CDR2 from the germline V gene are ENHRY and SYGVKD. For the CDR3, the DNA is TGTGCCATCAGTAAACAAGGACAGGGCGGTAGCACAGATACGCAGTATTTT. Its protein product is CAISKQGQGGSTDTQYF.

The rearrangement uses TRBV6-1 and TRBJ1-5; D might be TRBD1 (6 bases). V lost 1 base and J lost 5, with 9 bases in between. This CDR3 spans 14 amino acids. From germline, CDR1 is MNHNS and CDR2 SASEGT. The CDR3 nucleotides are TGTGCCAGCAGTGAAGGACAGGAAGATCAGCCCCAGCATTTT. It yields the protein CASSEGQEDQPQHF.